This T cell receptor beta chain appears in the sequencing data of a study of CD8 T cells in ankylosing spondylitis. Study-level results: Ankylosing spondylitis blood appeared to be characterized by a TCR beta motif of several highly homologous variants.

Germline V gene data show CDR1 as DFQATT and CDR2 as SNEGSKA (reference sequence). V was clipped by 0 bases and J by 2 bases, with 3 bases between them. The CDR3 totals 12 residues. This clonotype was picked up many times. The antigen is not known. TCRdb processed the 5' RACE reads anew with MiXCR; each CDR3 protein has one entry. The data contain under 950,000 distinct CDR3 sequences, about 20% of them singletons. The rearrangement uses TRBV20-1 and TRBJ2-3; no firm D call. The sequence was obtained from a male donor with ankylosing spondylitis. The sequencing sample was made of blood, either unsorted or a sorted T cell fraction (not recorded which). DNA of the CDR3: TGCAGTGCTAGAGATCCCACAGATACGCAGTATTTT. Translation gives CSARDPTDTQYF.